Presented here are 19 T cell receptor beta chains from one specimen sequenced in a study of blood T cells in healthy people across ages. It was with a sample-barcoded 5' primer and a J-beta primer mix that a second PCR of roughly 7 to 11 cycles was run. From the 5' RACE reads, TCRdb called clonotypes with MiXCR, one entry per CDR3 protein. Among around 990,000 distinct CDR3 sequences listed, 20% to 25% were seen once. The same specimen was also included in a second study, on T cells of mothers and their children.

The sequencing input was blood. These receptors originate from a girl aged 2 to 9 in good health.

About this clonotype itself: One end of the junction fails to match germline, which may point to a read error. V gene TRBV12-3 or TRBV12-4 combines with J gene TRBJ2-3; TRBD1 aligns across 10 bases. CDR3 length: 15 residues. CDR3 bases: TGTGCCAGCAGCCCCGGGACAGGGGACGCAGATACGCAATATTTT. Its translation is CASSPGTGDADTQYF.

This clonotype was recorded many times. The rearrangement links TRBV28 to TRBJ2-2, with D unclear. The CDR3 contains 13 residues. Germline V gene data show CDR1 as MDHEN and CDR2 as SYDVKM. V lost 2 bases to trimming and J lost 6 bases, with 7 bases between them. This CDR3 is CASSLAMAGELFF. CDR3 DNA sequence: TGTGCCAGCAGTTTAGCCATGGCCGGGGAGCTGTTTTTT. The whole variable domain, remainder taken from reference TRBV28 and TRBJ2-2, is DVKVTQSSRYLVKRTGEKVFLECVQDMDHENMFWYRQDPGLGLRLIYFSYDVKMKEKGDIPEGYSVSREKKERFSLILESASTNQTSMYLCASSLAMAGELFFGEGSRLTVL.

This clonotype was observed a handful of times. The rearrangement uses TRBV6-6 and TRBJ2-5; 7 bases are shared with TRBD1. The CDR3 covers 14 residues. The ends lost 5 bases at V and 4 bases at J; junction bases unmatched: 7. Germline CDR1 MNHNY, CDR2 SVGAGI (reference sequence). This chain's CDR3 is CASSQTGAGETQYF. The CDR3 DNA sequence: TGTGCCAGCAGTCAAACAGGGGCGGGAGAGACCCAGTACTTC.

The gene calls are TRBV5-4 and TRBJ2-7; 8 positions agree with TRBD1. The ends lost 3 bases at V and 3 bases at J; junction bases unmatched: 11. The germline gives CDR1 SGHNT, CDR2 YYREEE (reference sequence). The CDR3 is 16 amino acids. Here the CDR3 reads CASSWTPGQVNYEQYF. CDR3 bases: TGTGCCAGCAGCTGGACCCCGGGACAGGTTAACTACGAGCAGTACTTC.

This clonotype was seen a few times. The rearrangement joins TRBV14 to TRBJ2-5, with 13 bases identical to TRBD2. J was trimmed by 5 bases and V by 0 bases; bases with no gene match: 6. The CDR3 is 17 amino acids. Per germline, CDR1 SGHDN and CDR2 FVKESK. CDR3 DNA: TGTGCCAGCAGCCAAGAGGGGGGACTAGCGGGGCGTGAGACCCAGTACTTC. It yields the protein CASSQEGGLAGRETQYF. Full variable domain (remainder filled in from reference TRBV14 and TRBJ2-5): EAGVTQFPSHSVIEKGQTVTLRCDPISGHDNLYWYRRVMGKEIKFLLHFVKESKQDESGMPNNRFLAERTGGTYSTLKVQPAELEDSGVYFCASSQEGGLAGRETQYFGPGTRLLVL.

This rearrangement joins TRBV5-5 to TRBJ2-1; 9 bases align to TRBD1. Trimming cost V 7 bases and J 1 base; bases outside gene matches: 3. Germline CDR1 is SGHKS and CDR2 is YYEKEE (reference sequence). The CDR3 spans 14 residues. The CDR3: CASHRGQSYNEQFF. The CDR3, as DNA: TGTGCCAGCCACAGGGGGCAGTCCTACAATGAGCAGTTCTTC.

This clonotype was observed once. The V call is TRBV28, the J call TRBJ2-4; D might be TRBD2 (5 bases). V lost 6 bases to trimming and J lost 2 bases, with 17 bases between them. Germline lookup yields CDR1 MDHEN and CDR2 SYDVKM. The CDR3 has 16 amino acids. The CDR3: CASRSPGKSTKNIQYF. The CDR3 coding sequence is TGTGCCAGCAGGTCACCCGGGAAATCGACCAAAAACATTCAGTACTTC.

This clonotype was observed a few times. V and J are TRBV25-1 and TRBJ2-3, with D perhaps matching TRBD1 (5 bases). Germline V gene sequence: CDR1 MGHDK, CDR2 SYGVNS. CDR3 length equals 12 residues. V lost 4 bases to trimming and J lost 6 bases, with 8 bases between them. CDR3 bases: TGTGCCAGCAGTGGACAGATGGATACGCAGTATTTT. Translation gives CASSGQMDTQYF.

The rearrangement joins TRBV24-1 to TRBJ1-2; D remains unclear. The ends were cut back, 6 bases at V and 8 bases at J, with 9 bases in the middle. CDR3 size: 11 residues. Germline CDR1 KGHDR, CDR2 SFDVKD. The CDR3 DNA sequence: TGTGCCACCAGTAGCGAGGGAGGCTACACCTTC. Encoded protein: CATSSEGGYTF.

A few counts support this clonotype. The chain has TRBV2 and TRBJ1-4; TRBD1 matches at 11 bases. CDR1 is SNHLY, CDR2 FYNNEI, per germline. The CDR3 has 17 amino acids. V shed 6 bases and J 7 bases; nucleotides not matched to a gene: 13. CDR3 sequence: CASSGTGGPPLGEKLFF. The CDR3 DNA reads as TGTGCCAGCAGCGGGACAGGGGGACCCCCACTTGGTGAAAAACTGTTTTTT. Full variable domain (remainder filled in from reference TRBV2 and TRBJ1-4): EPEVTQTPSHQVTQMGQEVILRCVPISNHLYFYWYRQILGQKVEFLVSFYNNEISEKSEIFDDQFSVERPDGSNFTLKIRSTKLEDSAMYFCASSGTGGPPLGEKLFFGSGTQLSVL.

This clonotype was detected only a few times. The V call is TRBV2, the J call TRBJ2-5; TRBD2 matches 10 bases. Gene TRBJ2-7 matches the end of the DNA better, so the J call may be wrong. The CDR3 sequence is 14 residues long. The germline CDR1 and CDR2 sequences are SNHLY and FYNNEI. CDR3 bases: TGTGCCAGCAGACTAGCGGGGACCTCCTACGAGCAGTACTTC. Residues: CASRLAGTSYEQYF.

The genes are TRBV20-1 and TRBJ2-5; D may be TRBD2 (5 bases). The DNA matches TRBJ2-7 better at its end, which makes the J call doubtful. The CDR3 runs to 15 residues. Germline assignment: CDR1 DFQATT and CDR2 SNEGSKA (reference sequence). CDR3: CSANVRELSSYEQYF. In nucleotides, the CDR3 is TGCAGTGCCAACGTTCGGGAATTGAGCTCCTACGAGCAGTACTTC.

This clonotype was counted between two and nine times. The V call is TRBV5-1, the J call TRBJ2-3; no clear D. Deletions cut 3 bases from V and 2 bases from J, with 10 bases between. Per the germline V gene, CDR1 is SGHRS and CDR2 is YFSETQ. CDR3 length equals 14 residues. CDR3 DNA: TGCGCCAGCAGCTCGACCGCCCCCACAGATACGCAGTATTTT. This gives the protein CASSSTAPTDTQYF. Full variable domain (remainder filled in from reference TRBV5-1 and TRBJ2-3): KAGVTQTPRYLIKTRGQQVTLSCSPISGHRSVSWYQQTPGQGLQFLFEYFSETQRNKGNFPGRFSGRQFSNSRSEMNVSTLELGDSALYLCASSSTAPTDTQYFGPGTRLTVL.

As for this clonotype: A junction boundary mismatches the germline segment, possibly from a read error. The chain links TRBV19 to TRBJ1-4; D not certain. Germline V gene data show CDR1 as LNHDA and CDR2 as SQIVND (reference sequence). This CDR3 is built from 13 residues. In DNA form, the CDR3 reads TGTGCCAGTAACGCGGCCTCTAACGAAAAACTGTTTTTT. It encodes CASNAASNEKLFF.

This clonotype was seen a handful of times. The gene calls are TRBV4-1 and TRBJ2-7, with D possibly matching TRBD1 (6 bases). The CDR3 has 15 residues. Germline CDR1 and CDR2: MGHRA and YSYEKL. The V gene lost 4 bases and the J gene lost 1 base, with 14 bases spanning the gap. In DNA, the CDR3 is TGCGCCAGCAGCCCTCAGGGGAAGGGATCCTACGAGCAGTACTTC. This sequence encodes CASSPQGKGSYEQYF.

The gene calls are TRBV28 and TRBJ1-2, with 7 bases fitting TRBD1. Germline CDR1 and CDR2: MDHEN and SYDVKM. This CDR3 comprises 14 residues. The V segment lost 7 bases and the J segment 6 bases; nucleotides outside the gene matches: 11. CDR3 protein: CASNPTGASHGYTF. CDR3 nucleotide sequence: TGTGCCAGCAACCCTACAGGGGCGTCCCATGGCTACACCTTC.

At least ten counts were recorded for this clonotype. The chain uses TRBV7-9 and TRBJ2-7, with 7 bases that match TRBD1. This CDR3 contains 13 residues. With V trimmed by 5 bases and J by 1 base, 2 bases remained unmatched. CDR1 and CDR2 from the germline V gene are SEHNR and FQNEAQ (reference sequence). This CDR3 reads CASSPTGSYEQYF. The CDR3 DNA sequence: TGTGCCAGCAGCCCGACAGGGTCCTACGAGCAGTACTTC.

The chain carries TRBV7-9 and TRBJ2-7; no clear D. CDR1 is SEHNR, CDR2 FQNEAQ, per germline (reference sequence). Trimming removed 3 bases at V and 3 bases at J, with 12 bases between. The CDR3 covers 14 residues. DNA for the CDR3: TGTGCCAGCAGCTTGGGTCCTGAATACTACGAGCAGTACTTC. Its translation: CASSLGPEYYEQYF.

This clonotype was picked up a small number of times. The chain employs TRBV7-8 and TRBJ2-1; TRBD2 agrees at 9 bases. CDR1 SGHVS and CDR2 FQNEAQ come from the germline V gene. The trim removed 5 bases at V and 9 bases at J, leaving 11 bases unmatched. The CDR3 length is 15 residues. The CDR3 sequence: CASSAGLAESVEQFF. The CDR3 region has the DNA TGTGCCAGCAGCGCGGGACTAGCCGAGTCCGTTGAGCAGTTCTTC.